These 26 T cell receptor beta chains came from one sample sequenced in a study of control samples from healthy donors and cancer patients. Repertoires were generated with immunoSEQ multiplex PCR, while TCRdb's copy carries only in-frame clones and drops some. The sample has about 130,000 clones; 80% to 95% are singletons. Sequencing was performed on blood. Receptor source: a woman between 50 and 59 years old in good health.

Regarding this clone: The DNA is omitted, as the CDR3 cannot be located on it reliably, and the CDR3 follows TCRdb's listing. The chain employs TRBV6-5 and TRBJ2-7. Per germline, CDR1 MNHEY and CDR2 SVGAGI. The CDR3 spans 15 amino acids, including both terminal residues. The CDR3 region is CASSIDRSEWGVGNF.

The rearrangement uses TRBV9 and TRBJ2-3; TRBD2 matches 11 bases. This CDR3 region has 15 residues. Germline trimming cut 4 bases from V and 4 bases from J; bases unmatched to any gene: 5. Germline V gene lookup returns CDR1 SGDLS and CDR2 YYNGEE. In nucleotides, the CDR3 is TGTGCCAGCAGCCTTACTAGCGGGAGACCAGATACGCAGTATTTT. Amino acids: CASSLTSGRPDTQYF.

The V and J genes are TRBV19 and TRBJ2-1; 9 bases align to TRBD2. J lost 5 bases, V lost 4 bases, and 18 bases had no gene match. Germline loops: CDR1 LNHDA, CDR2 SQIVND (reference sequence). The CDR3 is 19 residues long. CDR3 protein: CASSRPISGRIGVNNEQFF. The CDR3 DNA reads as TGTGCCAGTAGTAGACCTATTAGCGGGAGAATAGGGGTCAACAATGAGCAGTTCTTC. The whole variable domain, filled in from reference TRBV19 and TRBJ2-1, reads DGGITQSPKYLFRKEGQNVTLSCEQNLNHDAMYWYRQDPGQGLRLIYYSQIVNDFQKGDIAEGYSVSREKKESFPLTVTSAQKNPTAFYLCASSRPISGRIGVNNEQFFGPGTRLTVL.

The chain combines TRBV7-9 with TRBJ1-1, with no clear D. CDR3 length: 15 amino acids. Germline V lookup: CDR1 SEHNR, CDR2 FQNEAQ (reference sequence). Trimming removed 5 bases from V and 1 base from J, with 14 bases in between. The CDR3 DNA follows: TGTGCCAGCAGCCCGCTGGCCCAACCGAACACTGAAGCTTTCTTT. Amino acids: CASSPLAQPNTEAFF.

The chain is built from TRBV6-5 and TRBJ1-2, with D unresolved. Germline-derived CDR1 and CDR2 are MNHEY and SVGAGI. Trimming pared 1 base from V and 4 bases from J, leaving 10 bases between. This CDR3 has 14 residues. CDR3 sequence (DNA): TGTGCCAGCAGTTACTTGACGACGGGCTATGGCTACACCTTC. Translation: CASSYLTTGYGYTF.

For this clone: Other DNA sequences of this sample code for an identical CDR3. The gene calls are TRBV12-3 or TRBV12-4 and TRBJ1-1; no reliable D call. V was cut by 2 bases and J by 2 bases, with 6 bases left in between. The CDR3 has 13 residues. Here the CDR3 reads CASSLTGNTEAFF. DNA for the CDR3: TGTGCCAGCAGTTTAACGGGTAACACTGAAGCTTTCTTT.

The chain employs TRBV5-1 and TRBJ2-2; the D is unclear. V shed 4 bases and J shed 3 bases, with 16 bases lying between them. Germline assignment: CDR1 SGHRS and CDR2 YFSETQ. The CDR3 consists of 16 residues. The CDR3 bases are TGCGCCAGCAGCAATCCCTCTTCCAGTTACACCGGGGAGCTGTTTTTT. Translated, it gives CASSNPSSSYTGELFF.

J is TRBJ1-5 and V is TRBV27, with a weak D call TRBD1 (5 bases). Germline values: CDR1 MNHEY, CDR2 SMNVEV (reference sequence). This CDR3 region has 15 residues. V was cut by 2 bases and J by 5 bases, with 13 bases left in between. The CDR3 DNA reads as TGTGCCAGCAGTTTAGCCGGGGTCAGGGATCAGCCCCAGCATTTT. Translated: CASSLAGVRDQPQHF.

V gene TRBV19 combines with J gene TRBJ1-3; no definite D call. Between the trimmed V and J ends, which lost 4 bases and 4 bases, there was a span of 17 bases. Germline loops: CDR1 LNHDA, CDR2 SQIVND (reference sequence). This CDR3 contains 16 residues. For the CDR3, the DNA is TGTGCCAGTAGTACCCCTCCGTGGAAGATGGGAAACACCATATATTTT. Encoded protein: CASSTPPWKMGNTIYF.

V usage is TRBV5-6 and J usage is TRBJ2-1; 13 bases agree with TRBD2. The CDR3 loop spans 15 amino acids. With V trimmed by 4 bases and J by 9 bases, 7 bases remained unmatched. Germline V gene data show CDR1 as SGHDT and CDR2 as YYEEEE. The CDR3 spells CASSRRTSGSTEQFF. For the CDR3, the DNA is TGTGCCAGCAGCCGAAGGACTAGCGGGAGTACTGAGCAGTTCTTC.

This clone was counted a single time. V is TRBV6-5 and J is TRBJ2-7, with 15 nucleotides matching TRBD2. Trimming at V came to 11 bases and at J to 6 bases, leaving 11 bases not matched to a gene. CDR1 and CDR2 from the germline V gene are MNHEY and SVGAGI. The CDR3 totals 15 residues. Here the CDR3 reads CAARTSGRASREQYF. The CDR3 coding sequence is TGTGCCGCTCGGACTAGCGGGAGGGCCTCACGCGAGCAGTACTTC.

The chain recombines TRBV5-1 with TRBJ1-4; 9 bases align to TRBD1. CDR1 SGHRS and CDR2 YFSETQ come from the germline V gene. CDR3 size: 15 residues. The junction had 5 bases not matched to a gene; V was cut back by 4 bases and J by 4 bases. CDR3 amino acids: CASSEDRGDNEKLFF. The CDR3 region has the DNA TGCGCCAGCAGCGAGGACAGGGGAGATAATGAAAAACTGTTTTTT. The whole variable domain, remainder taken from reference TRBV5-1 and TRBJ1-4, is KAGVTQTPRYLIKTRGQQVTLSCSPISGHRSVSWYQQTPGQGLQFLFEYFSETQRNKGNFPGRFSGRQFSNSRSEMNVSTLELGDSALYLCASSEDRGDNEKLFFGSGTQLSVL.

This clone was observed a handful of times. The genes are TRBV5-1 and TRBJ2-5; D is possibly TRBD2 (6 bases). From germline, CDR1 is SGHRS and CDR2 YFSETQ. The V end was cut by 3 bases, the J end by 7 bases, with 19 bases between. This CDR3 contains 15 residues. CDR3 DNA: TGCGCCAGCAGCTCGGGGGACCCTGCTGCTGGGACCCAGTACTTC. As protein: CASSSGDPAAGTQYF.

The chain couples TRBV6-6 to TRBJ2-2; D gene uncertain. Germline loops: CDR1 MNHNY, CDR2 SVGAGI (reference sequence). V was shortened by 4 bases and J by 5 bases, with 14 bases between the two germline ends. The CDR3 contains 15 residues. CDR3 region: CASSSRQEITGELFF. The CDR3 DNA reads TGTGCCAGCAGTTCAAGGCAGGAGATAACCGGGGAGCTGTTTTTT.

The chain is built from TRBV28 and TRBJ1-2, with D maybe TRBD1 (5 bases). The CDR3 loop spans 12 amino acids. The germline V gene encodes CDR1 MDHEN and CDR2 SYDVKM. V dropped 5 bases and J dropped 4 bases, with 8 bases sitting between them. In DNA form, the CDR3 reads TGTGCCAGCAGTAGGGGTACCTATGGCTACACCTTC. Translating it yields CASSRGTYGYTF.

This rearrangement joins TRBV7-8 to TRBJ1-1; D ambiguous. Germline V gene sequence: CDR1 SGHVS, CDR2 FQNEAQ. Deletions cut 0 bases from V and 5 bases from J, with 7 bases between. The CDR3 runs 13 residues. In nucleotides, the CDR3 is TGTGCCAGCAGCTTAGCGCGGGAAACTGAAGCTTTCTTT. Encoded protein: CASSLARETEAFF.

V is TRBV18 and J is TRBJ2-3; D remains unclear. CDR1 is KGHSH and CDR2 is LQKENI in the germline V gene. V shed 2 bases and J shed 1 base, with 4 bases lying between them. This CDR3 has 13 amino acids. This CDR3 is CASSPMRTDTQYF. The CDR3 region has the DNA TGTGCCAGCTCACCAATGCGCACAGATACGCAGTATTTT.

The gene calls are TRBV7-2 and TRBJ1-2, with D maybe TRBD1 (6 bases). Per germline, CDR1 SGHTA and CDR2 FQGNSA. The germline V and J ends were trimmed by 4 bases and 6 bases, with 15 bases remaining between them. This CDR3 has 14 amino acids. The CDR3 nucleotides are TGTGCCAGCAGCTCTACAGGGTTGCGGAATGGCTACACCTTC. It is translated as CASSSTGLRNGYTF.

This clone has only one observation. V is TRBV11-3 and J is TRBJ2-3, with a tentative D call TRBD1 (6 bases). Looked up from germline, CDR1 is SGHNT and CDR2 is YENEEA. The germline V and J ends were trimmed by 6 bases and 2 bases, with 15 bases remaining between them. CDR3 size: 15 residues. The CDR3 sequence is CASSRGYSPTDTQYF. For the CDR3, the DNA is TGTGCCAGCAGTAGGGGGTATTCCCCCACAGATACGCAGTATTTT.

The chain joins TRBV11-2 to TRBJ2-7; 8 bases fit TRBD1. V lost 5 bases to trimming and J lost 0 bases; unmatched junction nucleotides: 9. The CDR3 totals 16 residues. Looked up from germline, CDR1 is SGHAT and CDR2 is FQNNGV. The CDR3 DNA reads as TGTGCCAGCAGCGTCCCTAGGGACAGGAACTCCTACGAGCAGTACTTC. Protein product: CASSVPRDRNSYEQYF.

The chain recombines TRBV5-5 with TRBJ2-2; D gene unclear. Germline V gene data show CDR1 as SGHKS and CDR2 as YYEKEE (reference sequence). The ends were cut back, 3 bases at V and 4 bases at J, with 7 bases in the middle. The CDR3 has 13 amino acids. For the CDR3, the DNA is TGTGCCAGCAGCTCCCCTCCCACCGGGGAGCTGTTTTTT. The encoded protein is CASSSPPTGELFF.

A single count supports this clone. The chain combines TRBV27 with TRBJ2-3; no reliable D call. The germline CDR1 and CDR2 sequences are MNHEY and SMNVEV (reference sequence). The CDR3 consists of 13 residues. V was shortened by 5 bases and J by 2 bases, with 8 bases between the two germline ends. CDR3 bases: TGTGCCAGCAGTGCTATACACACAGATACGCAGTATTTT. Protein sequence: CASSAIHTDTQYF.

The chain combines TRBV30 with TRBJ2-7, with TRBD1 matching over 7 bases. The germline V gene has CDR1 GTSNPN and CDR2 SVGIG (reference sequence). The CDR3 length is 14 residues. V gave up 0 bases and J gave up 4 bases; unmatched junction bases: 6. CDR3 sequence: CAWSVPGQSYEQYF. CDR3 DNA: TGTGCCTGGAGTGTACCGGGACAGTCATACGAGCAGTACTTC.

In this sample, this clone turned up once. The chain employs TRBV6-5 and TRBJ1-1; D gene unclear. This CDR3 is built from 13 residues. Germline V lookup: CDR1 MNHEY, CDR2 SVGAGI. V dropped 0 bases and J dropped 10 bases, with 12 bases sitting between them. CDR3 sequence: CASSYSILGGAFF. In DNA form, the CDR3 reads TGTGCCAGCAGTTACTCGATCCTAGGAGGAGCTTTCTTT.

V is TRBV19 and J is TRBJ1-1, with 7 bases that match TRBD1. This CDR3 comprises 15 residues. Losses at the gene ends were 6 bases for V and 1 base for J; bases not matched to a gene: 8. The germline V gene encodes CDR1 LNHDA and CDR2 SQIVND (reference sequence). The CDR3 nucleotides are TGTGCCAGTAGGCCGCCCGGGACAGCGAACACTGAAGCTTTCTTT. Encoded protein: CASRPPGTANTEAFF.

This clone was observed a single time. This chain connects TRBV25-1 to TRBJ2-1; no firm D call. This CDR3 region has 11 residues. Germline-derived CDR1 and CDR2 are MGHDK and SYGVNS. The V end lost 5 bases, the J end lost 15 bases, and 14 bases lay between the germline ends. The CDR3 here is CASSNTVVLFF. The CDR3 DNA follows: TGTGCCAGCAGTAACACAGTCGTATTGTTCTTC.